This T cell receptor (beta chain) originates from a study of beta chain features in type 1 diabetes. Regarding this clone: The antigen is not known.

Whole-study findings and limits: There was a moderate but significant shortening of TCRB CDR3s in all four CD4+ subsets of Type 1 diabetes patients.

Expressed TCRB transcripts were sequenced, since all the RNA that had been isolated was reverse transcribed. Profiled with immunoSEQ multiplex PCR; TCRdb holds only in-frame clones, not every one. The table includes 160,000 or so clones, 63% detected once. V dropped 0 bases and J dropped 0 bases, with 6 bases sitting between them. This CDR3 is 15 amino acids long. Germline V gives CDR1 LGHNA, CDR2 YSLEER. The sample taken for sequencing was naive CD4+ T cells from blood. The chain employs TRBV4-3 and TRBJ1-5; D remains ambiguous. This receptor was identified in a man younger than 40 with type 1 diabetes. The CDR3 region has the DNA TGCGCCAGCAGCCAAGATAGATTTAGCAATCAGCCCCAGCATTTT. This codes for CASSQDRFSNQPQHF.